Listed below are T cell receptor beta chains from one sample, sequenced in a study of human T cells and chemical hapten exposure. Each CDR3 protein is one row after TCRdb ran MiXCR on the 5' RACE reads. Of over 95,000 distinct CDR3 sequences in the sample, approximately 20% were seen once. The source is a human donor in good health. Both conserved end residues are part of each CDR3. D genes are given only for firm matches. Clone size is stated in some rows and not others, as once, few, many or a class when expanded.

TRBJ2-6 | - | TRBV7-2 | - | TGTGCCAGCAGCCCTGAGGCAGGACGATCCTACTCTGGGGCCAACGTCCTGACTTTC | CASSPEAGRSYSGANVLTF
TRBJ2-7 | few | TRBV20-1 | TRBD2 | TGCAGTGCCGCAGACCCACGGACTAGCTCCTACGAGCAGTACTTC | CSAADPRTSSYEQYF
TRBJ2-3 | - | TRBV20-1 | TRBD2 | TGCAGTGCTCATCCCGTAGCGGGGGCTACAGATACGCAGTATTTT | CSAHPVAGATDTQYF
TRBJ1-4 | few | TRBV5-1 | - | TGCGCCAGCAGCTTTACATCGTCGGGTGAAAAACTGTTTTTT | CASSFTSSGEKLFF
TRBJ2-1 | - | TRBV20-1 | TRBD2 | TGCAGTGCTAGAGTGGGACTAGGGTATCATGAGCAGTTCTTC | CSARVGLGYHEQFF
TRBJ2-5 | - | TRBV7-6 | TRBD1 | TGTGCCAGCAGCTTGCAGGGGGCCACCCAGGCCCAGTACTTC | CASSLQGATQAQYF
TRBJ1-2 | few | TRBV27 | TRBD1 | TGTGCCAGCACCCTCCCGGTCAGGGGGGGTTGGGATGGCTACACCTTC | CASTLPVRGGWDGYTF
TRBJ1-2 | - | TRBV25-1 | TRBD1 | TGTGCCAGCAGTGGAGTCCCGGGACAGGGAAACTATGGCTACACCTTC | CASSGVPGQGNYGYTF
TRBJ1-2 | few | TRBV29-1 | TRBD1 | TGCAGCGTTGAAGCCCCACCCGACAGGGGTTATGGCTACACCTTC | CSVEAPPDRGYGYTF
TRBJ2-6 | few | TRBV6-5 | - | TGTGCCAGCAGTTACTCGAGCGGTTCTGGGGCCAACGTCCTGACTTTC | CASSYSSGSGANVLTF
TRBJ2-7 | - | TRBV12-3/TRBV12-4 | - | TGTGCCAGCAGTCGGCAGGGCTTCGGGCAGTACTTC | CASSRQGFGQYF
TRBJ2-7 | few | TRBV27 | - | TGTGCCAGCAGTTTATCGTTGGGGGTCTACGAGCAGTACTTC | CASSLSLGVYEQYF
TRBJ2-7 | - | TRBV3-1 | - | TGTGCCAGCAGCCAAGTCATGGCCGAGCAGTACTTC | CASSQVMAEQYF
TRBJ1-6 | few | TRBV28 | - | TGTGCCAGCAGTTTACAGAAGGGGGGCAATTCACCCCTCCACTTT | CASSLQKGGNSPLHF
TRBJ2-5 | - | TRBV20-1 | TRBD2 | TGCAGTGCTAGAGATTCCCTAGGACTAGCGGGAGTTATGCACCAGTACTTC | CSARDSLGLAGVMHQYF
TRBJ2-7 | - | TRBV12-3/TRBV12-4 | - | TGTGCCAGCAGGAGAACCTTGGGGGAGCAGTACTTC | CASRRTLGEQYF
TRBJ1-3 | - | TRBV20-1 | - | TGCAGTGCACGGCCGGCGGGAAACACCATATATTTT | CSARPAGNTIYF
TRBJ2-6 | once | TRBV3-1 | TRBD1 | TGTGCCAGCAGCCTTTCAGACAGGGGGAGATCAGGGGCCAACGTCCTGACTTTC | CASSLSDRGRSGANVLTF
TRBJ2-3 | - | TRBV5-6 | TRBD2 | TGTGCCAGCAGCTTCGGTTTTTACACTAGCGGAACAGATACGCAGTATTTT | CASSFGFYTSGTDTQYF
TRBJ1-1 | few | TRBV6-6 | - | TGTGCCAGCAGTTACTCTTCAGGGTTACCTGAAGCTTTCTTT | CASSYSSGLPEAFF
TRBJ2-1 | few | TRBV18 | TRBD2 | TGTGCCAGCTCACCCTTTGGACTAGCGGGCGGCAATGAGCAGTTCTTC | CASSPFGLAGGNEQFF
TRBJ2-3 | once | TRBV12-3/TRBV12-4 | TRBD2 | TGTGCCAGCAGTTTAGGCGGGAGGGCGGGGGCCCATACGCAGTATTTT | CASSLGGRAGAHTQYF
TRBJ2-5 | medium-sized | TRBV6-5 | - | TGTGCCAGCAGTAGATCCGGACTTGAACCTATGGAGACCCAGTACTTC | CASSRSGLEPMETQYF
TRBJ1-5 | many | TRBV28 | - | TGTGCCAGCAGTTTACGGACAAGTAGCAATCAGCCCCAGCATTTT | CASSLRTSSNQPQHF
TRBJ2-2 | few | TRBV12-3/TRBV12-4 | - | TGTGCCAGCAGTGACACGGGACCCTCCTCCGGGGAGCTGTTTTTT | CASSDTGPSSGELFF